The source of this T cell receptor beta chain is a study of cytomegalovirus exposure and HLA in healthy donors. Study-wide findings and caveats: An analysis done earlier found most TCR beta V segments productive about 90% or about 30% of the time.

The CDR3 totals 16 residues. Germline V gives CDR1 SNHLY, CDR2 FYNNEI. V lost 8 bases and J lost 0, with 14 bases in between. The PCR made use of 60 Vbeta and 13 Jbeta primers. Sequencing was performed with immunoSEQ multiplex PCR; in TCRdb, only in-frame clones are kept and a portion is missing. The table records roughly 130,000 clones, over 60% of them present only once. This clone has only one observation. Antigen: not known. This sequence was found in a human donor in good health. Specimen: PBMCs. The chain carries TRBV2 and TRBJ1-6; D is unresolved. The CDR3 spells CASVLDGNSYNSPLHF. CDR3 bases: TGTGCCAGCGTCTTGGACGGGAACTCCTATAATTCACCCCTCCACTTT. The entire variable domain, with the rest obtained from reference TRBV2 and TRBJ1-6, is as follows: EPEVTQTPSHQVTQMGQEVILRCVPISNHLYFYWYRQILGQKVEFLVSFYNNEISEKSEIFDDQFSVERPDGSNFTLKIRSTKLEDSAMYFCASVLDGNSYNSPLHFGNGTRLTVT.